Listed here are 22 T cell receptor beta chains from one sample, sequenced in a study of long-term antiretroviral therapy in people with HIV. Investigators performed immunoSEQ version v3.0 at survey level. Profiled with immunoSEQ multiplex PCR; TCRdb holds only in-frame clones, not every one. In the table there are tens of thousands of clones, just over 85% of which are singletons. This material consisted of unsorted PBMCs, taken 0.8 years after starting antiretroviral therapy. These receptor sequences come from a woman aged 25 to 39 with HIV.

The chain carries TRBV6-1 and TRBJ1-6; unclear D gene. V gave up 1 base and J gave up 2 bases, with 6 bases separating them. The CDR3 length is 15 residues. Germline V gene lookup returns CDR1 MNHNS and CDR2 SASEGT. CDR3 DNA sequence: TGTGCCAGCAGTGAAGGAGGCCCCTATAATTCACCCCTCCACTTT. This sequence encodes CASSEGGPYNSPLHF.

This chain links TRBV30 with TRBJ1-1, with D possibly TRBD1 on 5 matching bases. The V end was cut by 0 bases, the J end by 4 bases, with 9 bases between. The CDR3 length is 13 residues. CDR1 and CDR2 (germline): GTSNPN, SVGIG (reference sequence). In DNA form, the CDR3 reads TGTGCCTGGAGTGTTATGGGGCCCACTGAAGCTTTCTTT. Its protein is CAWSVMGPTEAFF.

The rearrangement uses TRBV2 and TRBJ1-3; D not certain. Germline CDR1 reads SNHLY; CDR2 reads FYNNEI. The CDR3 is made up of 13 amino acids. Trimming left V 6 bases short and J 0 bases short, with 6 bases between. The CDR3 here is CASRRTSGNTIYF. CDR3 bases: TGTGCCAGCAGAAGGACCTCTGGAAACACCATATATTTT.

The V and J genes are TRBV29-1 and TRBJ1-1; D ambiguous. V was trimmed by 6 bases and J by 1 base, leaving 15 bases between them. Germline CDR1 reads SQVTM; CDR2 reads ANQGSEA. The CDR3 contains 14 residues. The CDR3 sequence: CSVYTGRWNTEAFF. The CDR3 DNA reads as TGCAGCGTCTACACGGGGAGATGGAACACTGAAGCTTTCTTT.

This chain joins TRBV9 and TRBJ2-7; weak D call: TRBD2 (5 bases). Trimming left V 1 base short and J 3 bases short, with 14 bases between. Germline CDR1 reads SGDLS; CDR2 reads YYNGEE. This CDR3 is 15 amino acids long. The CDR3 here is CASSVSASSIYEQYF. In DNA, the CDR3 is TGTGCCAGCAGCGTAAGTGCTAGCTCCATCTACGAGCAGTACTTC.

The V call is TRBV15, the J call TRBJ2-5; D is unclear. V was pared by 0 bases and J by 5 bases, with 13 bases between. This CDR3 contains 15 residues. Germline V gene lookup returns CDR1 LNHNV and CDR2 YYDKDF (reference sequence). The CDR3 DNA reads TGTGCCACCAGCAGAGATCTGTTAGCCTCGGAGACCCAGTACTTC. Translated: CATSRDLLASETQYF.

V and J are TRBV5-8 and TRBJ1-6, with 7 positions matching TRBD1. Germline V gene data show CDR1 as SGHTS and CDR2 as YDEGEE. Trimming cost V 1 base and J 6 bases; bases outside gene matches: 4. The CDR3 is 15 amino acids. CDR3 sequence (DNA): TGTGCCAGCAGCTTGCCCGGGACAGTTAATTCACCCCTCCACTTT. Residues: CASSLPGTVNSPLHF.

This clone was found once. V and J are TRBV28 and TRBJ2-7; D possibly uses TRBD1 or TRBD2 (5 bases each). The germline V gene encodes CDR1 MDHEN and CDR2 SYDVKM. The CDR3 spans 13 residues. Between the trimmed V and J ends, which lost 9 bases and 3 bases, there was a span of 15 bases. The CDR3: CASAGTPGYEQYF. The CDR3 bases are TGTGCCAGTGCCGGGACCCCAGGCTACGAGCAGTACTTC.

The rearrangement uses TRBV15 and TRBJ2-1; D is unclear. CDR1 LNHNV and CDR2 YYDKDF come from the germline V gene (reference sequence). Trimming shortened V by 1 base and J by 4 bases, and 5 bases separated the two germline ends. The length of the CDR3 is 13 residues. The CDR3 region has the DNA TGTGCCACCAGCAGAGGCCTGTACAATGAGCAGTTCTTC. It codes for CATSRGLYNEQFF.

V is TRBV21-1 and J is TRBJ1-6; whether TRBD1, the table's D call, matches the DNA was not checked. TRBV21-1 is given as a pseudogene. The CDR3 extends over 10 amino acids. CDR3 nucleotides: TGTGACGTTAGGGGTTCACCCCTCCACTTT. Encoded protein: CDVRGSPLHF.

This rearrangement joins TRBV5-6 to TRBJ2-1; the D gene is possibly TRBD1 (7 bases). V lost 2 bases and J lost 4, with 13 bases in between. The CDR3 consists of 15 residues. Germline V CDR1 and CDR2: SGHDT, YYEEEE. CDR3 protein: CASSLSAGGYNEQFF. CDR3 nucleotides: TGTGCCAGCAGCTTAAGTGCAGGGGGGTACAATGAGCAGTTCTTC.

V usage is TRBV29-1 and J usage is TRBJ1-1; 8 bases agree with TRBD1. The CDR3 totals 13 residues. Germline values: CDR1 SQVTM, CDR2 ANQGSEA. With 4 bases clipped from V and 2 bases from J, the junction kept 3 bases outside the gene matches. The CDR3 region has the DNA TGCAGCGTTGGGGACAGGTCCAACACTGAAGCTTTCTTT. Its protein product is CSVGDRSNTEAFF. Variable domain in full (rest from reference TRBV29-1 and TRBJ1-1): SAVISQKPSRDICQRGTSLTIQCQVDSQVTMMFWYRQQPGQSLTLIATANQGSEATYESGFVIDKFPISRPNLTFSTLTVSNMSPEDSSIYLCSVGDRSNTEAFFGQGTRLTVV.

The rearrangement links TRBV9 to TRBJ2-3; 8 bases fit TRBD2. Germline CDR1 SGDLS, CDR2 YYNGEE. V gave up 4 bases and J gave up 6 bases; unmatched junction bases: 10. CDR3 length equals 15 residues. As DNA, the CDR3 is TGTGCCAGCAGCCCCACTAGCGGTCTTCGGGATACGCAGTATTTT. Residues: CASSPTSGLRDTQYF.

The chain couples TRBV9 to TRBJ2-1; TRBD2 matches at 11 bases. The germline V gene encodes CDR1 SGDLS and CDR2 YYNGEE. The CDR3 extends over 16 amino acids. V was clipped by 0 bases and J by 7 bases; unmatched bases: 6. CDR3: CASSVALAGEMNEQFF. For the CDR3, the DNA is TGTGCCAGCAGCGTAGCACTAGCGGGAGAGATGAATGAGCAGTTCTTC.

The chain is built from TRBV19 and TRBJ1-6; D call uncertain. The CDR3 extends over 14 amino acids. V gave up 8 bases and J gave up 14 bases, with 22 bases separating them. The germline gives CDR1 LNHDA, CDR2 SQIVND (reference sequence). The CDR3 loop is CASARSDQLGTLHF. DNA of the CDR3: TGTGCCAGTGCCCGTTCGGATCAGCTGGGGACCCTCCACTTT. Complete variable domain (other parts from reference TRBV19 and TRBJ1-6): DGGITQSPKYLFRKEGQNVTLSCEQNLNHDAMYWYRQDPGQGLRLIYYSQIVNDFQKGDIAEGYSVSREKKESFPLTVTSAQKNPTAFYLCASARSDQLGTLHFGNGTRLTVT.

This clone has only a few counts. J is TRBJ1-1 and V is TRBV7-3, with no clear D. The CDR3 is made up of 15 amino acids. V lost 6 bases, J lost 2 bases, and 16 bases lay in between. Per germline, CDR1 SGHTA and CDR2 FQGTGA. CDR3 coding DNA: TGTGCCAGCAGGAGAGAAGGAAACCCAAACACTGAAGCTTTCTTT. Protein product: CASRREGNPNTEAFF.

The chain combines TRBV29-1 with TRBJ2-2, with D possibly TRBD1 on 6 matching bases. The V and J ends lost 4 bases and 2 bases respectively, with 11 bases between them. CDR1 and CDR2 from the germline V gene are SQVTM and ANQGSEA. The CDR3 loop spans 14 amino acids. This CDR3 reads CSVGRTDNTGELFF. CDR3 sequence (DNA): TGCAGCGTTGGAAGGACAGACAACACCGGGGAGCTGTTTTTT.

The chain has TRBV29-1 and TRBJ1-5; no clear D. V dropped 6 bases and J dropped 6 bases, with 12 bases sitting between them. This CDR3 region has 12 residues. Germline lookup yields CDR1 SQVTM and CDR2 ANQGSEA. Here the CDR3 reads CSVDKRSQPQHF. For the CDR3, the DNA is TGCAGCGTAGATAAACGGAGTCAGCCCCAGCATTTT. Filled out from reference TRBV29-1 and TRBJ1-5, the complete variable domain reads SAVISQKPSRDICQRGTSLTIQCQVDSQVTMMFWYRQQPGQSLTLIATANQGSEATYESGFVIDKFPISRPNLTFSTLTVSNMSPEDSSIYLCSVDKRSQPQHFGDGTRLSIL.

The gene calls are TRBV19 and TRBJ2-6; the match to TRBD1 covers 11 bases. The germline CDR1 and CDR2 sequences are LNHDA and SQIVND (reference sequence). CDR3 size: 16 residues. The V and J ends lost 10 bases and 1 base, in that order; junction bases with no gene match: 6. The CDR3 loop reads CATSGTGGSGANVLTF. CDR3 DNA: TGTGCCACCTCCGGGACAGGGGGATCTGGGGCCAACGTCCTGACTTTC.

By its share, this clone is medium-sized. The chain combines TRBV6-5 with TRBJ1-3; D is possibly TRBD1 (5 bases). The CDR3 sequence is 14 residues long. Germline-derived CDR1 and CDR2 are MNHEY and SVGAGI. Trimming removed 6 bases from V and 4 bases from J, with 13 bases in between. The DNA of the CDR3 is TGTGCCAGCAGCCCGGGGACGATCGGAAACACCATATATTTT. It specifies CASSPGTIGNTIYF.

The chain joins TRBV10-3 to TRBJ1-1; D perhaps matches TRBD1 (6 bases). This CDR3 region has 14 residues. The V gene's germline CDR1 is ENHRY and CDR2 SYGVKD. The V and J ends lost 10 bases and 6 bases respectively, with 21 bases between them. The CDR3 is CATANRETQAEAFF. CDR3 sequence (DNA): TGTGCCACCGCAAACAGGGAGACGCAGGCTGAAGCTTTCTTT.

The chain uses TRBV4-1 and TRBJ1-6; D call uncertain. This CDR3 is built from 16 residues. Germline assignment: CDR1 MGHRA and CDR2 YSYEKL. V dropped 0 bases and J dropped 7 bases, with 13 bases sitting between them. DNA of the CDR3: TGCGCCAGCAGCCAAGATGTAATGGTAGTAAATTCACCCCTCCACTTT. Its protein is CASSQDVMVVNSPLHF.